This is a list of T cell receptor beta chains from one sample in a study of blood T cell repertoires in COVID-19. Assay used: immunoSEQ multiplex PCR; TCRdb lists only in-frame clones, some missing. Of some 250,000 clones in the sample, 80% to 85% are singletons; the top ten hold 9.5% to 15%. Sequencing was performed on peripheral blood. Receptors were obtained from a woman aged 55-69 years with active or convalescent COVID-19. The conserved cysteine and the conserved F or W are not part of the CDR3 here. The D gene is left open where the match is weak.

D	J	V	CDR3
.	TRBJ2-5	TRBV12-3/TRBV12-4	ASSSRQETQY
.	TRBJ1-1	TRBV19	ASRGALNTEAF
TRBD1	TRBJ2-2	TRBV5-6	ASSITTGLGTGELF
TRBD1	TRBJ2-7	TRBV11-2	ASSQGQGYHEQY
.	TRBJ2-7	TRBV11-1	ASSLTELAIYEQY
TRBD2	TRBJ2-2	TRBV6-2/TRBV6-3	ASSTGGSSRIAGELF
.	TRBJ2-3	TRBV2	ASSEAALARITDTQY
.	TRBJ1-6	TRBV18	ASSRTENSPLH
TRBD1	TRBJ2-3	TRBV18	ASSDRDRVGAAQY
.	TRBJ2-7	TRBV2	ASSGLLTYEQY
.	TRBJ1-6	TRBV5-8	ASSLVRGSSYNSPLH
TRBD1	TRBJ1-4	TRBV6-5	ATGDRQNEKLF
TRBD1	TRBJ1-3	TRBV28	ASSSGGQNSGNTIY
.	TRBJ2-5	TRBV7-9	ASSLEGPGTGQY
TRBD1	TRBJ1-2	TRBV5-4	ASSSGQRNYGYT
TRBD1	TRBJ2-4	TRBV29-1	SAVTGAKLNLAKNIQY
.	TRBJ2-1	TRBV6-2/TRBV6-3	ASSYMGAWF
TRBD2	TRBJ2-1	TRBV18	ASSPPGLRNEQF